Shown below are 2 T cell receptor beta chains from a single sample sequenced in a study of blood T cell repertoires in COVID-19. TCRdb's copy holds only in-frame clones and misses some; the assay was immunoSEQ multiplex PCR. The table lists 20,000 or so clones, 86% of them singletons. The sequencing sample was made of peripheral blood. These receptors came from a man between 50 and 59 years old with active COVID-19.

The CDR3 DNA is TGTGCCAGCAGCAAACCCCTCGGGGGGGTGAACTATGGCTACACCTTC. Encoded protein: CASSKPLGGVNYGYTF. The chain combines TRBV21-1 with TRBJ1-2. TRBV21-1 is a pseudogene. The CDR3 length is 16 residues.

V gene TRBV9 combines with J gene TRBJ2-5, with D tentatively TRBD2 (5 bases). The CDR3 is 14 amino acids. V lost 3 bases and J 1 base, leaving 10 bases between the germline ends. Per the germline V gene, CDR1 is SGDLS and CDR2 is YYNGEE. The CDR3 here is CASSAGLVQETQYF. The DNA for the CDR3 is TGTGCCAGCAGCGCAGGACTGGTCCAAGAGACCCAGTACTTC. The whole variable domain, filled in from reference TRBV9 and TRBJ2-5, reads DSGVTQTPKHLITATGQRVTLRCSPRSGDLSVYWYQQSLDQGLQFLIQYYNGEERAKGNILERFSAQQFPDLHSELNLSSLELGDSALYFCASSAGLVQETQYFGPGTRLLVL.